A single sample gave rise to the 6 T cell receptor beta chains below, sequenced in a study of PD-1 blockade in mismatch repair-deficient tumors. Here immunoSEQ multiplex PCR was the method, and the copy in TCRdb shows in-frame clones only, minus some. Counted here are 35,000 to 40,000 clones, about 85% occurring once; the ten biggest clones make up roughly 23%. The sample was peripheral blood, taken 4 weeks after starting pembrolizumab. Receptors were obtained from an adult with mismatch repair-deficient cancer.

The rearrangement links TRBV6-4 to TRBJ2-1; D unresolved. The CDR3 extends over 15 amino acids. The germline V gene encodes CDR1 MRHNA and CDR2 SNTAGT. The V end lost 5 bases, the J end lost 2 bases, and 13 bases lay between the germline ends. CDR3 nucleotide sequence: TGTGCCAGCAGTTTATCCCAGACAACCTACAATGAGCAGTTCTTC. Its translation: CASSLSQTTYNEQFF.

The gene calls are TRBV27 and TRBJ2-6; D unresolved. This CDR3 has 16 residues. V was cut by 4 bases and J by 1 base, with 11 bases left in between. Germline V lookup: CDR1 MNHEY, CDR2 SMNVEV (reference sequence). The CDR3 spells CASSSVMGSGANVLTF. The CDR3 region has the DNA TGTGCCAGCAGTTCTGTGATGGGGTCTGGGGCCAACGTCCTGACTTTC. The full variable domain, rest sourced from reference TRBV27 and TRBJ2-6, is EAQVTQNPRYLITVTGKKLTVTCSQNMNHEYMSWYRQDPGLGLRQIYYSMNVEVTDKGDVPEGYKVSRKEKRNFPLILESPSPNQTSLYFCASSSVMGSGANVLTFGAGSRLTVL.

In its sample, this clone was seen a few times. This rearrangement joins TRBV6-1 to TRBJ2-7; D unclear. The CDR3 covers 16 residues. Germline V gene lookup returns CDR1 MNHNS and CDR2 SASEGT. Trimming left V 1 base short and J 1 base short, with 14 bases between. CDR3 in DNA: TGTGCCAGCAGTGAAGTGACCGGGCAGCCTTCCTACGAGCAGTACTTC. Translated: CASSEVTGQPSYEQYF.

The V gene is TRBV2, the J gene TRBJ1-1; D is perhaps TRBD1 (6 bases). V was pared by 8 bases and J by 3 bases, with 16 bases between. The CDR3 extends over 14 amino acids. Germline V gene data show CDR1 as SNHLY and CDR2 as FYNNEI. CDR3 loop: CASDRSVVDTEAFF. CDR3 in DNA: TGTGCCAGCGACAGGTCGGTGGTAGACACTGAAGCTTTCTTT.

CDR3 region: CASSYSGQGAHTIYF. The CDR3, as DNA: TGTGCCAGCAGTTACTCCGGACAGGGGGCACACACCATATATTTT. This rearrangement joins TRBV6-5 to TRBJ1-3; TRBD1 matches 11 bases. This CDR3 has 15 residues. CDR1 and CDR2 (germline): MNHEY, SVGAGI. V shed 0 bases, J shed 8 bases, and the junction held 3 bases outside the gene matches.

This chain joins TRBV5-1 and TRBJ2-5; D is perhaps TRBD1 (7 bases). V gave up 2 bases and J gave up 5 bases, with 10 bases separating them. Germline CDR1 and CDR2: SGHRS and YFSETQ. The CDR3 consists of 13 residues. CDR3 bases: TGCGCCAGCAGCTTCCCAGGGGGGGAGACCCAGTACTTC. Its translation: CASSFPGGETQYF.